A single sample is the source of the 6 T cell receptor beta chains below, sequenced in a study of blood T cell repertoires in COVID-19. The assay was immunoSEQ multiplex PCR, and TCRdb's table has in-frame clones only and misses some. The data contain more than 15,000 clones, more than 80% of them singletons. Sequencing used peripheral blood. Receptors were obtained from a woman aged 50 to 60 with active COVID-19.

This clone was recorded once. V is TRBV9 and J is TRBJ2-1, with D perhaps matching TRBD2 (5 bases). The germline CDR1 and CDR2 sequences are SGDLS and YYNGEE. The CDR3 consists of 16 residues. V lost 0 bases and J 3 bases, leaving 13 bases between the germline ends. The CDR3 spells CASSVVSSGNYNEQFF. In DNA form, the CDR3 reads TGTGCCAGCAGCGTAGTGTCCAGCGGAAACTACAATGAGCAGTTCTTC.

The chain links TRBV5-1 to TRBJ2-5, with D perhaps matching TRBD2 (6 bases). CDR1 SGHRS and CDR2 YFSETQ come from the germline V gene. The CDR3 sequence is 17 residues long. The ends were cut back, 0 bases at V and 5 bases at J, with 20 bases in the middle. The CDR3 reads CASSLAVGSGPTETQYF. The CDR3 bases are TGCGCCAGCAGCTTGGCCGTGGGGAGCGGGCCGACGGAGACCCAGTACTTC.

This clone was seen just once. This chain uses TRBV5-1 with TRBJ1-1; tentatively, D is TRBD1 (6 bases). The CDR3 is 15 amino acids. Germline CDR1 SGHRS, CDR2 YFSETQ. Trimming took off 0 bases at V and 4 bases at J, with 13 bases between the two ends. As DNA, the CDR3 is TGCGCCAGCAGCTTGGCCCTCCAGGGGATCACTGAAGCTTTCTTT. This sequence encodes CASSLALQGITEAFF.

The chain uses TRBV9 and TRBJ1-1, with a possible D match to TRBD1 (5 bases). V lost 0 bases and J 0 bases, leaving 9 bases between the germline ends. This CDR3 region has 15 residues. Germline V gives CDR1 SGDLS, CDR2 YYNGEE. The CDR3 here is CASSVGGRVNTEAFF. The CDR3, as DNA: TGTGCCAGCAGCGTAGGCGGCAGGGTGAACACTGAAGCTTTCTTT.

The chain joins TRBV27 to TRBJ2-7, with D possibly TRBD2 on 6 matching bases. Trimming shortened V by 5 bases and J by 3 bases, and 14 bases separated the two germline ends. Germline V gene lookup returns CDR1 MNHEY and CDR2 SMNVEV (reference sequence). CDR3 length equals 14 residues. CDR3: CASSHRQGGYEQYF. CDR3 nucleotides: TGTGCCAGCAGTCATCGCCAGGGAGGCTACGAGCAGTACTTC.

This chain uses TRBV11-2 with TRBJ1-1, with TRBD1 matching 12 bases. The germline gives CDR1 SGHAT, CDR2 FQNNGV. Losses at the gene ends were 5 bases for V and 3 bases for J; bases not matched to a gene: 4. This CDR3 comprises 15 residues. This chain's CDR3 is CASSPGTGGYTEAFF. The CDR3 DNA reads TGTGCCAGCAGCCCTGGGACAGGGGGCTACACTGAAGCTTTCTTT.